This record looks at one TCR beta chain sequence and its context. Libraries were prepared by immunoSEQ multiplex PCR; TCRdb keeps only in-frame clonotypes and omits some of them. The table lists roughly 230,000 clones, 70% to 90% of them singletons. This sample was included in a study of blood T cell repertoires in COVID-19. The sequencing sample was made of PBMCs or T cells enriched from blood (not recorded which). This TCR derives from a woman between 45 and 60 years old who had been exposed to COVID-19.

CDR3 protein: CASSVGGQGSHEQYF. DNA for the CDR3: TGTGCCAGCAGTGTTGGTGGACAGGGGAGCCACGAGCAGTACTTC. The chain recombines TRBV2 with TRBJ2-7; 9 bases align to TRBD1. This CDR3 is 15 amino acids long. The trim removed 4 bases at V and 5 bases at J, leaving 9 bases unmatched. The germline gives CDR1 SNHLY, CDR2 FYNNEI.